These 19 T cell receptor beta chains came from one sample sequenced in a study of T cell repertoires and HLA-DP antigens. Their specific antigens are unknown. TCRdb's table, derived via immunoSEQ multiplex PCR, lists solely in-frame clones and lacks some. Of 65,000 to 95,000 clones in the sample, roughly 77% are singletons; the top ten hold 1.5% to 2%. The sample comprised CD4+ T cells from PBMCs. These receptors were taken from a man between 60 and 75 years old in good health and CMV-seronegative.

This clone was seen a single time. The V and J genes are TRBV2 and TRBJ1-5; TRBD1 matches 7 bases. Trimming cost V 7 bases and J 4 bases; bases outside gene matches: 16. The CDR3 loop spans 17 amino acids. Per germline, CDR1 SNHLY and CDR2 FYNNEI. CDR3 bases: TGTGCCAGCACCTCAGATATAGGCAGGGGGACGAATCAGCCCCAGCATTTT. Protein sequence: CASTSDIGRGTNQPQHF.

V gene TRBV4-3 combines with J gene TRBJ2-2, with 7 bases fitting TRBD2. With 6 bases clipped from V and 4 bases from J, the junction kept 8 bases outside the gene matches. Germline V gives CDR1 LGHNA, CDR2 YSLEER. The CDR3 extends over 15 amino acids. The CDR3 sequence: CASSPRLASTGELFF. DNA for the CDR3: TGCGCCAGCAGTCCCAGACTAGCCTCCACCGGGGAGCTGTTTTTT.

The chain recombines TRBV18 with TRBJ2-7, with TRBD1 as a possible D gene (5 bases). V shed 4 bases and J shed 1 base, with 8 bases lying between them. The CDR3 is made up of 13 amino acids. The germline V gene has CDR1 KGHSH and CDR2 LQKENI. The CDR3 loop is CASSRGPSYEQYV. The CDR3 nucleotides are TGTGCCAGCTCACGGGGCCCATCCTACGAGCAGTACGTC.

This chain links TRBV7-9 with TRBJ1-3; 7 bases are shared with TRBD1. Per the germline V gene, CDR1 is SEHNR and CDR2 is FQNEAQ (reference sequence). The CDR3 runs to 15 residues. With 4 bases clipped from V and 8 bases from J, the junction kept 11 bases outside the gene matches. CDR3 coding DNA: TGTGCCAGCAGCTCCATAAATTACAGGGGACACACCATATATTTT. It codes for CASSSINYRGHTIYF.

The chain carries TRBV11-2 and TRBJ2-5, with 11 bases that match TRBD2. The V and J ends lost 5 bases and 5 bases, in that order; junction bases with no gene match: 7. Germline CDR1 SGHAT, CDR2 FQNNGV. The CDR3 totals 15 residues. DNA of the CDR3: TGTGCCAGCAGCCTCACTAGCGGGAGAGATGAGACCCAGTACTTC. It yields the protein CASSLTSGRDETQYF.

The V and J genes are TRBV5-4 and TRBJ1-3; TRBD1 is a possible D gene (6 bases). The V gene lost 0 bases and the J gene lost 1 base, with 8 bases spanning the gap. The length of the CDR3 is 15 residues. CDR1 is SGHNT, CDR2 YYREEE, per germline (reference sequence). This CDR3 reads CASSLEGGSGNTIYF. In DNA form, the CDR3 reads TGTGCCAGCAGCTTGGAAGGGGGTTCTGGAAACACCATATATTTT.

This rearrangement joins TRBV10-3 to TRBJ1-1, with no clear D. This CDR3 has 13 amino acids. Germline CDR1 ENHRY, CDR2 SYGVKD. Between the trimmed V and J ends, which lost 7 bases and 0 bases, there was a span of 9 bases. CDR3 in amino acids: CAIKLDMNTEAFF. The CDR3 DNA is TGTGCCATCAAACTAGACATGAACACTGAAGCTTTCTTT.

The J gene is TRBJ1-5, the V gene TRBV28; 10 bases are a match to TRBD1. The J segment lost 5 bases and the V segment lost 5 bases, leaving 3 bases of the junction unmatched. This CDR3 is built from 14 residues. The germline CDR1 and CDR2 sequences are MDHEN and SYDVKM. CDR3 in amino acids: CASSGTGVHQPQHF. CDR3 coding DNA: TGTGCCAGCAGTGGGACAGGGGTCCATCAGCCCCAGCATTTT.

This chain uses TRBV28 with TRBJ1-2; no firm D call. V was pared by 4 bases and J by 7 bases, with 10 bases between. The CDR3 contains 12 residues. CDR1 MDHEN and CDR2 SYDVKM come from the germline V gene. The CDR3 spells CASSSDHGGYTF. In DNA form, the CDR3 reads TGTGCCAGCAGTTCGGACCACGGTGGCTACACCTTC.

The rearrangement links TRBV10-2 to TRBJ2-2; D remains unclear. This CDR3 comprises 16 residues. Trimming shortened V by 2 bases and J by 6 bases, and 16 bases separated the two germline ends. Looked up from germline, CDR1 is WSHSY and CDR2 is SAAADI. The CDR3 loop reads CASSEHGVSRAGELFF. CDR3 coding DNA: TGCGCCAGCAGTGAGCATGGGGTTTCTCGCGCCGGGGAGCTGTTTTTT.

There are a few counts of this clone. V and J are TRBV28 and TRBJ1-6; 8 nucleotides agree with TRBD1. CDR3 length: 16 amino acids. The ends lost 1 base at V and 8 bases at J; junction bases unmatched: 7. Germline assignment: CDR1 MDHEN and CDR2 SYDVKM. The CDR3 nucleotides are TGTGCCAGCAGTTTATCGCTGGGACAGGCCGATTCACCCCTCCACTTT. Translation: CASSLSLGQADSPLHF.

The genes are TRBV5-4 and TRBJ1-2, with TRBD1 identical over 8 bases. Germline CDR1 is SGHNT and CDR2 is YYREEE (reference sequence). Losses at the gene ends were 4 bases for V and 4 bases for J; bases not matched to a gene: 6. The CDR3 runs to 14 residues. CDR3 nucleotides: TGTGCCAGCAGCCCGGGACAGGCCTTCTATGGCTACACCTTC. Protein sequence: CASSPGQAFYGYTF.

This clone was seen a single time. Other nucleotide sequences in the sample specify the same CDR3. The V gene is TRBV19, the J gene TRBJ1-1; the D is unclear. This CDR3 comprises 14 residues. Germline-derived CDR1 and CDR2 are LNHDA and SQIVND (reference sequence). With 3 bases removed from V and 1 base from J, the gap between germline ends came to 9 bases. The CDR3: CASSITGKNTEAFF. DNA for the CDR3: TGTGCCAGTAGTATTACGGGGAAGAACACTGAAGCTTTCTTT.

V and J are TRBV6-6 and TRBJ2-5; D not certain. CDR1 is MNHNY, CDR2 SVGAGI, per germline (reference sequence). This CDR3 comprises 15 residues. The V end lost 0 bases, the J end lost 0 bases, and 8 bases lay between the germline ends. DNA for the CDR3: TGTGCCAGCAGTTACTCGTGGGCCAACCAAGAGACCCAGTACTTC. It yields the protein CASSYSWANQETQYF.

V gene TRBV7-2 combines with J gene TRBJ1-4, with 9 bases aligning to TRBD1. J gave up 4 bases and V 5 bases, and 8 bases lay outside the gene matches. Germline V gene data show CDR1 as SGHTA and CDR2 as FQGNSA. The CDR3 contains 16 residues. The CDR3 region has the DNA TGTGCCAGCAGCCCGACAGGGGGAGTGAATAATGAAAAACTGTTTTTT. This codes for CASSPTGGVNNEKLFF.

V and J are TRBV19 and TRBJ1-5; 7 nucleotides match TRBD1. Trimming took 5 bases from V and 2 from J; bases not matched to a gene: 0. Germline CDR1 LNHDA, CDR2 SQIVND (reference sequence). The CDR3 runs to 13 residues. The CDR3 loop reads CASSGTGNQPQHF. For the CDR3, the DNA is TGTGCCAGTAGTGGGACAGGCAATCAGCCCCAGCATTTT.

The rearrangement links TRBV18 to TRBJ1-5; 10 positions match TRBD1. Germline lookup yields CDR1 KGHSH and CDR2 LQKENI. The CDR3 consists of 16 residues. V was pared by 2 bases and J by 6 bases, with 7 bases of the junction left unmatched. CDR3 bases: TGTGCCAGCTCACCAACCCGGGACAGGGGCGGTCAGCCCCAGCATTTT. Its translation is CASSPTRDRGGQPQHF.

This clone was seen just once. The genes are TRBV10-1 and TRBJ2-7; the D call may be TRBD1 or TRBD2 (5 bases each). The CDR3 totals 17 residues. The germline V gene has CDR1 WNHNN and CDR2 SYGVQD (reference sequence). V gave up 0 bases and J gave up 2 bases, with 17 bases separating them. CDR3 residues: CASSESGVVQDPYEQYV. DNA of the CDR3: TGCGCCAGCAGTGAGTCGGGGGTGGTACAGGACCCCTACGAGCAGTACGTC.

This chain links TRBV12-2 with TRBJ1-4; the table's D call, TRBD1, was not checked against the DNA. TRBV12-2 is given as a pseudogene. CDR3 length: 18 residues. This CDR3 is CASRLVALFPPFNEKLFF. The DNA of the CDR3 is TGTGCAAGTCGCTTAGTGGCCCTCTTCCCGCCTTTTAATGAAAAACTGTTTTTT.